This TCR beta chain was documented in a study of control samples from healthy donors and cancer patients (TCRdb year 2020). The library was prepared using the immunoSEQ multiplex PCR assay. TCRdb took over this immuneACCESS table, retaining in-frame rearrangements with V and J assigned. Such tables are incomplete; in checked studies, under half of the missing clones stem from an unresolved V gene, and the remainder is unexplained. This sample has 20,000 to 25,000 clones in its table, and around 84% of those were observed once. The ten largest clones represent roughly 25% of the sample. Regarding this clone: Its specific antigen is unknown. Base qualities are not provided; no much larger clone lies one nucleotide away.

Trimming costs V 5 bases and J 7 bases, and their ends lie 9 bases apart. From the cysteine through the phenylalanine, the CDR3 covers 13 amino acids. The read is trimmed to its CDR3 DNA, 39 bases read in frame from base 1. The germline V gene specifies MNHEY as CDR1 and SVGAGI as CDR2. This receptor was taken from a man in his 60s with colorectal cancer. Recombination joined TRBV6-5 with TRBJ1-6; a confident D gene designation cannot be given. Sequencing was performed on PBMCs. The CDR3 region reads CASSLYSNSPLHF. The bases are TGTGCCAGCAGTCTTTACAGCAATTCACCCCTCCACTTT.